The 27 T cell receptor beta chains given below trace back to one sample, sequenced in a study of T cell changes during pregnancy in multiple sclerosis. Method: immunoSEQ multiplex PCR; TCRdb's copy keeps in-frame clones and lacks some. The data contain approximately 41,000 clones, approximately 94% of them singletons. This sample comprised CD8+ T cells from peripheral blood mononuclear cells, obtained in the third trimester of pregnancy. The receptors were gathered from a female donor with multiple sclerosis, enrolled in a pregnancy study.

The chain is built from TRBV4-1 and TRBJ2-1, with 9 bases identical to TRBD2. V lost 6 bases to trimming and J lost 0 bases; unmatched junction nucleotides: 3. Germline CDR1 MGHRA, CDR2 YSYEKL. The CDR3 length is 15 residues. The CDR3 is CASRLSGSSYNEQFF. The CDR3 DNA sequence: TGCGCCAGCAGACTTAGCGGGAGCTCCTACAATGAGCAGTTCTTC.

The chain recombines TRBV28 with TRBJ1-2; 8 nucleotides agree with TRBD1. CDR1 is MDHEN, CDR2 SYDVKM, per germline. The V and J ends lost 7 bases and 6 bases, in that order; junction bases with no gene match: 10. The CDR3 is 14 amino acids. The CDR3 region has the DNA TGTGCCAGCAACACCCTACAGGGGGTACATGGCTACACCTTC. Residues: CASNTLQGVHGYTF.

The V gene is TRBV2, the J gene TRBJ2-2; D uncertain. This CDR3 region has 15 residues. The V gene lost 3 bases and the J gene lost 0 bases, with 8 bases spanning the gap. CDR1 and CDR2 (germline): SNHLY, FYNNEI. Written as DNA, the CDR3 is TGTGCCAGCAGTGATGGGCAGACGAACACCGGGGAGCTGTTTTTT. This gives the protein CASSDGQTNTGELFF.

The CDR3 DNA follows: TGTGCCAGCAGCTTGGGGACAGACTACGAGCAGTACTTC. Translation gives CASSLGTDYEQYF. This chain joins TRBV5-4 and TRBJ2-7; perhaps TRBD1 as D (6 bases). The CDR3 totals 13 residues. Germline lookup yields CDR1 SGHNT and CDR2 YYREEE (reference sequence). With 0 bases removed from V and 3 bases from J, the gap between germline ends came to 7 bases.

The CDR3 here is CASSYSSGGPTDTQYF. Written as DNA, the CDR3 is TGTGCCAGCAGTTACTCTTCGGGAGGCCCCACAGATACGCAGTATTTT. V and J are TRBV6-5 and TRBJ2-3; 7 bases match TRBD2. Trimming removed 0 bases from V and 2 bases from J; junction bases left unmatched: 5. Per the germline V gene, CDR1 is MNHEY and CDR2 is SVGAGI. The CDR3 has 16 amino acids.

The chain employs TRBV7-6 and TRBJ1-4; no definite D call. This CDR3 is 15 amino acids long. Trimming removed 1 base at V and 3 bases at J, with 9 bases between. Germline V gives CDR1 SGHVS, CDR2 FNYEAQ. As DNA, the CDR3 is TGTGCCAGCAGCTTAGAGGCGGGAGCTAATGAAAAACTGTTTTTT. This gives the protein CASSLEAGANEKLFF.

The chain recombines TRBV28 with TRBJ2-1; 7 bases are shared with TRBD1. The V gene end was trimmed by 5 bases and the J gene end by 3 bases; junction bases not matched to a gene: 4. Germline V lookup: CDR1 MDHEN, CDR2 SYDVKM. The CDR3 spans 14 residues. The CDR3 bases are TGTGCCAGCAGTCTGACAGGGTACTACAATGAGCAGTTCTTC. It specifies CASSLTGYYNEQFF. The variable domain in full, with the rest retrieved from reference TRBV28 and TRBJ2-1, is DVKVTQSSRYLVKRTGEKVFLECVQDMDHENMFWYRQDPGLGLRLIYFSYDVKMKEKGDIPEGYSVSREKKERFSLILESASTNQTSMYLCASSLTGYYNEQFFGPGTRLTVL.

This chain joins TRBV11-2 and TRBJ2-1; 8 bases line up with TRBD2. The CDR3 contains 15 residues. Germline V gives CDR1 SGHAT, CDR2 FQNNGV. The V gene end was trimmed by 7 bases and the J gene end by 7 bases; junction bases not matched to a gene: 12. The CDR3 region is CASIPSGSFENEQFF. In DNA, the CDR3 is TGTGCCAGCATCCCCAGCGGGAGCTTCGAGAATGAGCAGTTCTTC.

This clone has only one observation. CDR3 residues: CASNRLRDRGNTEAFF. The DNA of the CDR3 is TGTGCCAGCAATCGTCTCCGGGACAGGGGTAACACTGAAGCTTTCTTT. This chain links TRBV2 with TRBJ1-1; 10 bases are a match to TRBD1. J gave up 2 bases and V 7 bases, and 10 bases lay outside the gene matches. The CDR3 extends over 16 amino acids. Germline CDR1 and CDR2: SNHLY and FYNNEI.

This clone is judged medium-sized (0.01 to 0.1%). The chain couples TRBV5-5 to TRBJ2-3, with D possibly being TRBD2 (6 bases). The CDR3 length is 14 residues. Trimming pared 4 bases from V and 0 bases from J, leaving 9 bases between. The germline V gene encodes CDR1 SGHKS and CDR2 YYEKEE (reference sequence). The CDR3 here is CASSPGDSTDTQYF. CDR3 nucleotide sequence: TGTGCCAGCAGCCCGGGGGACAGCACAGATACGCAGTATTTT.

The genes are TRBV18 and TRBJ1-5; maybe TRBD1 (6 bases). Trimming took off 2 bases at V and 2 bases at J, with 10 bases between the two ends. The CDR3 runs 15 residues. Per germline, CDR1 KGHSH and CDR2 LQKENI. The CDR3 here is CASSPGTGRNQPQHF. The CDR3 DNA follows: TGTGCCAGCTCACCAGGAACAGGGCGCAATCAGCCCCAGCATTTT. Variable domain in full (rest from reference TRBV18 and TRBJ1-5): NAGVMQNPRHLVRRRGQEARLRCSPMKGHSHVYWYRQLPEEGLKFMVYLQKENIIDESGMPKERFSAEFPKEGPSILRIQQVVRGDSAAYFCASSPGTGRNQPQHFGDGTRLSIL.

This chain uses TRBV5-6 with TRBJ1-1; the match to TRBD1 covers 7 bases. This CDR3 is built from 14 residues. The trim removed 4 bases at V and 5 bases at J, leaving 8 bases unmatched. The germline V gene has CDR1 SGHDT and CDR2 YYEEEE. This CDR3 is CASSPDRLGTEAFF. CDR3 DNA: TGTGCCAGCAGCCCGGACAGGTTGGGAACTGAAGCTTTCTTT.

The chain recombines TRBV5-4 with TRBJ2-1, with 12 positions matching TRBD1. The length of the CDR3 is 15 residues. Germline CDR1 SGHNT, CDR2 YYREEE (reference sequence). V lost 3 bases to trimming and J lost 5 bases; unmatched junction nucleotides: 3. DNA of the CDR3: TGTGCCAGCAGCTGGGACAGGGGGCCCAACAATGAGCAGTTCTTC. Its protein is CASSWDRGPNNEQFF.

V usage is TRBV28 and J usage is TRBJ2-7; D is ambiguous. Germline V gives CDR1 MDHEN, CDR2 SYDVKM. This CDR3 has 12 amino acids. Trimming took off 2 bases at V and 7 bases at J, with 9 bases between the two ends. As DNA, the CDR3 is TGTGCCAGCAGTTTACTTCTATCGGAGCAGTACTTC. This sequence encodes CASSLLLSEQYF. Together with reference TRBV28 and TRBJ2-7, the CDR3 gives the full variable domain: DVKVTQSSRYLVKRTGEKVFLECVQDMDHENMFWYRQDPGLGLRLIYFSYDVKMKEKGDIPEGYSVSREKKERFSLILESASTNQTSMYLCASSLLLSEQYFGPGTRLTVT.

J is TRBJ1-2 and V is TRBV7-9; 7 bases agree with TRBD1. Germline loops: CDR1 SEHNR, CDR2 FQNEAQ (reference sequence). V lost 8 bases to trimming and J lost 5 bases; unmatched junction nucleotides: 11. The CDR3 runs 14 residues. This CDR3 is CASSPGTELYGYTF. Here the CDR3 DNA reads TGTGCCAGCTCCCCTGGGACAGAACTATATGGCTACACCTTC.

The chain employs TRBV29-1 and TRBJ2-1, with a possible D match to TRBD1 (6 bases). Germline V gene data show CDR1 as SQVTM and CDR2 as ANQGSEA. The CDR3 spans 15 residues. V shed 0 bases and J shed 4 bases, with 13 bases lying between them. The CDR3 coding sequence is TGCAGCGTTGAAGATCCCGCGGACAGTTACAATGAGCAGTTCTTC. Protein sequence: CSVEDPADSYNEQFF.

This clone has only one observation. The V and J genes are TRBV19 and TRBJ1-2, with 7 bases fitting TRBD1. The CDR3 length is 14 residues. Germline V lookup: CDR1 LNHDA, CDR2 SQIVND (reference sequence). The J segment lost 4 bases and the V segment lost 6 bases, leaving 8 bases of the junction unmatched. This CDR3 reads CASSLAGQSYGYTF. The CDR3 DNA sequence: TGTGCCAGTAGCCTAGCGGGACAGAGCTATGGCTACACCTTC.

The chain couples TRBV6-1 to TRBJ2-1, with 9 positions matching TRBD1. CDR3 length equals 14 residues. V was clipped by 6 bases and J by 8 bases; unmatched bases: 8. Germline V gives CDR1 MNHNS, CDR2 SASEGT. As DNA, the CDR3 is TGTGCCAGCAGGGAGGGACAGGGTGGTGATGAGCAGTTCTTC. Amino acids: CASREGQGGDEQFF.

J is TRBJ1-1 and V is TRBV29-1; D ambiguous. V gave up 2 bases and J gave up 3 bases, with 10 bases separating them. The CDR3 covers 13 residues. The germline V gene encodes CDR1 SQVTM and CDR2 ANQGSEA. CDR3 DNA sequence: TGCAGCGTTGAAAACACCGAGGACACTGAAGCTTTCTTT. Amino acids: CSVENTEDTEAFF.

The CDR3 bases are TGCAGCGTTGGGCGGGAGTATCGCGAGCAGTACTTC. Protein: CSVGREYREQYF. The chain is built from TRBV29-1 and TRBJ2-7; 7 bases align to TRBD2. Germline CDR1 is SQVTM and CDR2 is ANQGSEA. The junction had 6 bases not matched to a gene; V was cut back by 4 bases and J by 6 bases. The CDR3 has 12 amino acids.

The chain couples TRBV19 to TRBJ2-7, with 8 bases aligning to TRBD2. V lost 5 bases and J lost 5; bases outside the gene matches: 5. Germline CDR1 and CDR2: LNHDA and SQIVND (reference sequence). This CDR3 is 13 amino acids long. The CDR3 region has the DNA TGTGCCAGTAGTCCCGGGGGACTAGACGAGCAGTACTTC. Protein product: CASSPGGLDEQYF.

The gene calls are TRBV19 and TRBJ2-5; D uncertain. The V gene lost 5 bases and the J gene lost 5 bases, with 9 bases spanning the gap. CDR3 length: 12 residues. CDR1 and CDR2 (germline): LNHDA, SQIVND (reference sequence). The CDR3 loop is CASSPSRETQYF. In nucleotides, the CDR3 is TGTGCCAGTAGTCCCTCTAGGGAGACCCAGTACTTC.

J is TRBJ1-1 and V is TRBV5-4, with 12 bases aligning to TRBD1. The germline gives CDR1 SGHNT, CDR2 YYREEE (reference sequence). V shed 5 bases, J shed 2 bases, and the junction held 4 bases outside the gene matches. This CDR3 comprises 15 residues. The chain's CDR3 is CASSTGTGGNTEAFF. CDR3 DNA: TGTGCCAGCAGTACCGGGACAGGGGGCAACACTGAAGCTTTCTTT.

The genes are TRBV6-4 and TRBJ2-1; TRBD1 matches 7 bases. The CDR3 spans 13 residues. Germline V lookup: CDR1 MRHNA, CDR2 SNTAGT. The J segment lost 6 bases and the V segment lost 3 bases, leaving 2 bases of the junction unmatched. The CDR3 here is CASSEQGVNEQFF. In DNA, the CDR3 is TGTGCCAGCAGTGAGCAGGGGGTCAATGAGCAGTTCTTC.

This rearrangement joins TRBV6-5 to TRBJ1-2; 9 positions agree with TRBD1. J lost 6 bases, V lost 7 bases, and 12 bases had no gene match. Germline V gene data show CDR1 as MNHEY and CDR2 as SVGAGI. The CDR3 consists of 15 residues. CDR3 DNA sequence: TGTGCCAGCACCCCAGGGACAGGGACTACTGATGGCTACACCTTC. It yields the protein CASTPGTGTTDGYTF.

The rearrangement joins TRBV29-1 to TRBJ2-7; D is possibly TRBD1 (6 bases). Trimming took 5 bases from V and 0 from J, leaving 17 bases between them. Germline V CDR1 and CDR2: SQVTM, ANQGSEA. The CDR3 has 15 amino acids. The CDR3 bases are TGCAGCGTTATCCTTTGGGGGCGAAGCTCCTACGAGCAGTACTTC. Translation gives CSVILWGRSSYEQYF.

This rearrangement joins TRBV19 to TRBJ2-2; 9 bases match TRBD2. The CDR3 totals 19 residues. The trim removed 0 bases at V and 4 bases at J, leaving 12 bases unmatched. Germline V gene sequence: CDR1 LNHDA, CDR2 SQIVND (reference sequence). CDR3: CASSIDFGGLAGSTGELFF. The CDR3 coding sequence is TGTGCCAGTAGTATAGATTTTGGCGGGCTAGCGGGGTCCACCGGGGAGCTGTTTTTT.